The following is a T cell receptor (beta chain) sequence with its context. The antigen remains undetermined. Libraries were prepared by immunoSEQ multiplex PCR; TCRdb keeps only in-frame clonotypes and omits some of them. There are fewer than 70,000 clones in the sample; approximately 79% occur only once, and 10% lies in the top ten. The data belong to a study of radiotherapy plus CTLA-4 blockade in lung cancer. Trimming took 5 bases from V and 0 from J, leaving 14 bases between them. This CDR3 is 15 amino acids long. The germline CDR1 and CDR2 sequences are SQVTM and ANQGSEA. The study's findings and limits: In blood, TCR clones derived from the tumor expanded after radiotherapy plus ipilimumab. Among reported predictors of response, early blood T cell clone dynamics with interferon-beta performed best.

The specimen was peripheral blood, collected from a patient treated with radiotherapy plus ipilimumab. The chain has TRBV29-1 and TRBJ1-3; no clear D gene. This TCR derives from a human donor with non-small cell lung cancer who had a complete response to radiotherapy plus ipilimumab. The CDR3 bases are TGCAGCGTTTTAATCCGGCTGTCCTCTGGAAACACCATATATTTT. It yields the protein CSVLIRLSSGNTIYF. The variable domain in full, with the rest retrieved from reference TRBV29-1 and TRBJ1-3, is SAVISQKPSRDICQRGTSLTIQCQVDSQVTMMFWYRQQPGQSLTLIATANQGSEATYESGFVIDKFPISRPNLTFSTLTVSNMSPEDSSIYLCSVLIRLSSGNTIYFGEGSWLTVV.